This T cell receptor beta chain emerged from a study of T-cell reconstitution after alpha-beta-depleted transplantation in children. The V end lost 4 bases, the J end lost 1 base, and 8 bases lay between the germline ends. CDR3 size: 12 residues. In germline, CDR1 is SQVTM, CDR2 ANQGSEA. The authors prepared the TCRbeta library with unique molecular identifiers. In TCRdb, the PCR reads were re-called with MiXCR into one record per CDR3 protein. The sample holds 250,000 to 350,000 distinct CDR3 sequences, over 20% seen once. The chain employs TRBV29-1 and TRBJ2-7; TRBD1 might be the D (6 bases). Sequencing was performed on PBMCs, mostly from graft donor cells, taken 180 days after TCRalphabeta/CD19-depleted stem cell transplant. The sequence was obtained from a male patient younger than 18 who had a stem cell transplant for acute lymphoblastic leukemia, so the T cells may come from the graft donor. CDR3 sequence (DNA): TGCAGCGTTGTCGGACAGTCCTACGAGCAGTACTTC. It yields the protein CSVVGQSYEQYF.